The rows below give T cell receptor beta chains drawn from one sample of a study of CD8 T cells in Susac syndrome. TCRdb reprocessed the immunoSEQ multiplex PCR reads via MiXCR and lists one record per CDR3 protein. The sample holds some 140,000 distinct CDR3 sequences, approximately 90% seen once. The sequenced material came from CD8+ T cells from PBMCs. These receptors were obtained from a human donor with multiple sclerosis. CDR3s include the opening cysteine and the closing phenylalanine or tryptophan. D genes are given only for firm matches. The listing skips clone size in some rows; elsewhere it reads once, few, many or a size class.

TRBJ2-1,NA,NA,TRBV5-4,TGTGCCAGCAGTTACCGGGATTTAAACAATGAGCAGTTCTTC,CASSYRDLNNEQFF
TRBJ2-1,NA,TRBD2,TRBV27,TGTGCCAGCAGACTAGCGGGAGGGCCCCCTGAGCAGTTCTTC,CASRLAGGPPEQFF
TRBJ2-7,NA,NA,TRBV14,TGTGCCAGCAGCCAATTCTCTCTCGAGCAGTACTTC,CASSQFSLEQYF
TRBJ1-1,NA,NA,TRBV3-1,TGTGCCAGCAGCCAAGTCTCCGGGACAAACACTGAAGCTTTCTTT,CASSQVSGTNTEAFF
TRBJ2-7,NA,TRBD1,TRBV29-1,TGCAGTACAACGGGGACAGGGTCCTACGAGCAGTACTTC,CSTTGTGSYEQYF
TRBJ2-5,NA,TRBD1,TRBV28,TGTGCCGGCAGTCTGGGACAGGGCGGGGAGACCCAGTACTTC,CAGSLGQGGETQYF
TRBJ2-1,few,TRBD2,TRBV7-2,TGTGCCAGCAGCCCTGGGAGGGATGAGCAGTTCTTC,CASSPGRDEQFF
TRBJ2-2,NA,TRBD2,TRBV9,TGTGCCAGCAGCCCCCGGACTAGCGGTGGCGGGGAGCTGTTTTTT,CASSPRTSGGGELFF
TRBJ2-1,NA,NA,TRBV29-1,TGCAGCGTTGAAGGCAGCCAGAGCTCCTACAATGAGCAGTTCTTC,CSVEGSQSSYNEQFF
TRBJ2-7,NA,TRBD1,TRBV4-1,TGCGCCAGCAGTAGCTCCGGGACCGGGACAGGAGTCTACGAGCAGTACTTC,CASSSSGTGTGVYEQYF
TRBJ2-6,once,NA,TRBV15,TGTGCCACCAGCACGTTCTCTGGGGCCAACGTCCTGACTTTC,CATSTFSGANVLTF
TRBJ2-7,NA,TRBD2,TRBV7-9,TGTGCCAGCAGCTCTAGCGGGACGGGCTACGAGCAGTACTTC,CASSSSGTGYEQYF
TRBJ2-1,NA,TRBD1,TRBV20-1,TGCAGTGCGACGCCGGGACAGGGATACAATGAGCAGTTCTTC,CSATPGQGYNEQFF
TRBJ1-5,NA,NA,TRBV6-5,TGTGCCAGCAGTACTGGACAGACCAATAATCAGCCCCAGCATTTT,CASSTGQTNNQPQHF
TRBJ2-7,few,TRBD2,TRBV5-1,TGCGCCAGCAGCTTGGTGGGCGAGGGACTAGCGGCTGCCTACGAGCAGTACTTC,CASSLVGEGLAAAYEQYF
TRBJ2-2,NA,TRBD2,TRBV9,TGTGCCAGCAGCAAAGGGACTACCCCCGGGGAGCTGTTTTTT,CASSKGTTPGELFF
TRBJ1-1,NA,NA,TRBV30,TGTGCCTGGAGTGAGGGGTCCTGGAACACTGAAGCTTTCTTT,CAWSEGSWNTEAFF
TRBJ2-7,NA,NA,TRBV13,TGTGCCAGCAGCTTGGGCCTATCCGACGGGGAGCAGTACTTC,CASSLGLSDGEQYF
TRBJ2-2,NA,NA,TRBV29-1,TGCAGCGGAACAGGGACGAACACCGGGGAGCTGTTTTTT,CSGTGTNTGELFF
TRBJ1-1,NA,NA,TRBV28,TGTGCCAGCGCAATAGGGAGAAGAAACACTGAAGCTTTCTTT,CASAIGRRNTEAFF